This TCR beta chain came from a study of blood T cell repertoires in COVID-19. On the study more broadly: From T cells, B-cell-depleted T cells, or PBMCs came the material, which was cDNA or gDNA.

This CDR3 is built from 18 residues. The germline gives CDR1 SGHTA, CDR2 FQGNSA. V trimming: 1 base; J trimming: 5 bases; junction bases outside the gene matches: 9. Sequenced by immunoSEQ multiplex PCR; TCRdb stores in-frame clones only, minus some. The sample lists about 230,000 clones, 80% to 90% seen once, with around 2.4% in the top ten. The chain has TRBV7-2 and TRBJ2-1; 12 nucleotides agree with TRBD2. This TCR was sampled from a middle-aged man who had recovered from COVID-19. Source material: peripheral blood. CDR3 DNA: TGTGCCAGCAGCTTAGGACTAGCGGGAGTATCCAAGGACAATGAGCAGTTCTTC. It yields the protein CASSLGLAGVSKDNEQFF.